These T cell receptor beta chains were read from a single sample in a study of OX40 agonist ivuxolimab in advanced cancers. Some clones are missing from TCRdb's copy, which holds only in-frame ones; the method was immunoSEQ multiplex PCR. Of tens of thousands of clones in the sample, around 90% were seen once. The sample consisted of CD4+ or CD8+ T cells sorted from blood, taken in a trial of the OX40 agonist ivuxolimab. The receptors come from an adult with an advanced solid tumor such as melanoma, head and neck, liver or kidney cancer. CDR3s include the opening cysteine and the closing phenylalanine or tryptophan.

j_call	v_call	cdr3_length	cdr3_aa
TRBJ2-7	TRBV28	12	CASRADRYEQYF
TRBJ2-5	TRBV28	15	CASNQLGQGGETQYF
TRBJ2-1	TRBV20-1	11	CSASQGGEQFF
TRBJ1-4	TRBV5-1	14	CASSAGTANEKLFF
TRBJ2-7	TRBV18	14	CASSPVQGTGEQYF
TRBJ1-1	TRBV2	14	CASTIGTGGTEAFF
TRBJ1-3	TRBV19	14	CASSISDVGNTIYF
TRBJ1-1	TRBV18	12	CASSPRETEAFF
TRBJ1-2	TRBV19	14	CASSTGRWNYGYTF
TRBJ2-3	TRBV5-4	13	CASSPPSQDTQYF
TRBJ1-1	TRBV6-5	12	CASRNRGAEAFF
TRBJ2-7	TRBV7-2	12	CASSLNSYEQYF
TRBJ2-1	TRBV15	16	CATSRGPGQNRNEQFF
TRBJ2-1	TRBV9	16	CASSAGPSSSYNEQFF
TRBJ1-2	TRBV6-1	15	CASSERSGGSGGYTF
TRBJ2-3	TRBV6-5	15	CASATRSRSTDTQYF
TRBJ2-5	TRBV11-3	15	CASSPLGASQETQYF
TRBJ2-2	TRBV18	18	CASSREPITGVDTGELFF
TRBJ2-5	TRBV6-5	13	CASSPTGVQTQYF